This T cell receptor (beta chain) derives from a study of T cells in Graves' hyperthyroidism and ophthalmopathy. Study-wide results and caveats: Among thyroid clonotypes expanded above 0.001, most also appeared in blood. A model of 13 V-J pairs discriminated ophthalmopathy from stable hyperthyroidism.

Germline values: CDR1 ENHRY, CDR2 SYGVKD. V lost 3 bases and J lost 0, with 9 bases in between. This CDR3 has 15 residues. TCR beta CDR3 sequences were amplified from RNA transcripts. The TCR CDR3 first-round RT-PCR relied on the HTBI primer set. TCRdb analysed the multiplex PCR reads with MiXCR anew, one entry per CDR3 protein. The sample has 200,000 to 250,000 distinct CDR3 sequences; approximately 17% are singletons. Diagnosing involved the use of clinical symptoms, serum thyroxine and TRAb, thyroid ultrasound and orbital computed tomography. This clonotype was observed at least ten times. The antigen is unknown.

This receptor was identified in a man between 50 and 59 years old with Graves' hyperthyroidism. The chain combines TRBV10-3 with TRBJ1-3; perhaps TRBD1 as D (6 bases). The sequenced sample was blood. As DNA, the CDR3 is TGTGCCATCAGTGAACAGGGATTCTCTGGAAACACCATATATTTT. Amino acids: CAISEQGFSGNTIYF.